Described below is a single T cell receptor (beta chain) sequence and its context. Its target is unknown. The CDR3 totals 12 residues. Germline CDR1 SNHLY, CDR2 FYNNEI. The V and J ends lost 8 bases and 4 bases respectively, with 12 bases between them. These data come from a study of cytomegalovirus exposure and HLA in healthy donors. PCR used 60 Vbeta primers and 13 Jbeta primers. The assay was immunoSEQ multiplex PCR, and TCRdb's table has in-frame clones only and misses some. This sample has about 200,000 clones; around 83% occur once, and the top ten carry over 1.1%. Regarding the study as a whole: There were several of the most significant clusters that appeared linked to common viral pathogens in a later analysis.

V gene TRBV2 combines with J gene TRBJ2-7; no definite D call. Sequencing was performed on PBMCs. This TCR was sampled from a girl aged 5-17 years in good health and CMV-seronegative. As DNA, the CDR3 is TGTGCCAGCGGCCTCGTTTTTTACGAGCAGTACTTC. Translated, it gives CASGLVFYEQYF. Supplemented by reference TRBV2 and TRBJ2-7, the full variable domain reads EPEVTQTPSHQVTQMGQEVILRCVPISNHLYFYWYRQILGQKVEFLVSFYNNEISEKSEIFDDQFSVERPDGSNFTLKIRSTKLEDSAMYFCASGLVFYEQYFGPGTRLTVT.